This T cell receptor beta chain is from a study of OX40 agonist ivuxolimab in advanced cancers. Looking at the study overall: Cancers in dose escalation were hepatocellular, melanoma, renal cell and head and neck. Prior therapy, whether anti-PD-1, anti-PD-L1 or anti-CTLA-4, was allowed, and roughly 41% had some.

Sequencing used immunoSEQ multiplex PCR; TCRdb keeps in-frame clones, though not all of them. The sample holds around 88,000 clones, just over 90% seen once. This clone was detected once. V was trimmed by 0 bases and J by 8 bases, leaving 7 bases between them. Germline-derived CDR1 and CDR2 are MNHEY and SVGAGI. The length of the CDR3 is 12 residues. The source was CD4+ or CD8+ T cells sorted from blood, collected in a trial of the OX40 agonist ivuxolimab. The chain couples TRBV6-5 to TRBJ1-2; no definite D call. The receptor was derived from an adult with an advanced solid tumor such as melanoma, head and neck, liver or kidney cancer. CDR3: CASSYSDLGYTF. CDR3 sequence (DNA): TGTGCCAGCAGTTACTCGGATTTGGGCTACACCTTC.